Below, 7 T cell receptor beta chains from the same sample are listed, as sequenced in a study of cytomegalovirus exposure and HLA in healthy donors. Amplification used 60 Vbeta primers and 13 Jbeta primers. Produced via immunoSEQ multiplex PCR; TCRdb's table is partial and in-frame only. The top ten clones hold around 0.99% of a sample with roughly 190,000 clones, about three quarters of them seen once. The sequenced material came from PBMCs. These receptors were collected from a woman in her thirties or forties in good health and CMV-seronegative.

The chain couples TRBV9 to TRBJ1-2; maybe TRBD1 (6 bases). Germline V gene sequence: CDR1 SGDLS, CDR2 YYNGEE. This CDR3 is 14 amino acids long. V was cut by 3 bases and J by 8 bases, with 17 bases left in between. DNA of the CDR3: TGTGCCAGCAGCGCCTCTACGACAGGCCTCGGCTACACCTTC. Residues: CASSASTTGLGYTF.

With regard to this clone: A junction end diverges from the germline sequence, so it may reflect a read error. The genes are TRBV6-1 and TRBJ2-7; D possibly uses TRBD1 or TRBD2 (5 bases each). The CDR3 contains 12 residues. Germline V lookup: CDR1 MNHNS, CDR2 SASEGT. The CDR3 protein is CASGEGRYEQYF. Here the CDR3 DNA reads TGTGCCAGCGGTGAGGGGCGCTACGAGCAGTACTTC.

The rearrangement joins TRBV7-2 to TRBJ1-1; the match to TRBD1 covers 7 bases. Germline CDR1 reads SGHTA; CDR2 reads FQGNSA. J lost 5 bases, V lost 5 bases, and 14 bases had no gene match. This CDR3 has 16 amino acids. The CDR3 spells CASSPRNDRVVTEAFF. The CDR3 nucleotides are TGTGCCAGCAGCCCCCGAAACGACAGGGTAGTTACTGAAGCTTTCTTT.

This clone was counted a single time. The chain recombines TRBV4-1 with TRBJ2-5; 8 positions match TRBD1. The end of the DNA aligns better with TRBJ2-7, so the J call may be wrong. The CDR3 is made up of 14 amino acids. CDR1 MGHRA and CDR2 YSYEKL come from the germline V gene. The CDR3 loop is CASSERQGIYEQYF. For the CDR3, the DNA is TGCGCCAGCAGCGAGCGACAGGGGATCTACGAGCAGTACTTC.

This clone was counted a few times. V gene TRBV27 combines with J gene TRBJ1-1; D remains unclear. V was pared by 3 bases and J by 1 base, with 9 bases between. Germline loops: CDR1 MNHEY, CDR2 SMNVEV (reference sequence). The CDR3 loop spans 14 amino acids. CDR3 sequence: CASSFGRGNTEAFF. In DNA, the CDR3 is TGTGCCAGCAGTTTCGGACGGGGGAACACTGAAGCTTTCTTT.

The rearrangement uses TRBV18 and TRBJ2-2; 9 nucleotides agree with TRBD1. The CDR3 is 17 amino acids. Germline values: CDR1 KGHSH, CDR2 LQKENI. Germline trimming cut 3 bases from V and 0 bases from J; bases unmatched to any gene: 5. CDR3 in amino acids: CASSPLRDRANTGELFF. CDR3 nucleotide sequence: TGTGCCAGCTCACCCCTGAGGGACAGGGCGAACACCGGGGAGCTGTTTTTT. The entire variable domain, with the rest obtained from reference TRBV18 and TRBJ2-2, is as follows: NAGVMQNPRHLVRRRGQEARLRCSPMKGHSHVYWYRQLPEEGLKFMVYLQKENIIDESGMPKERFSAEFPKEGPSILRIQQVVRGDSAAYFCASSPLRDRANTGELFFGEGSRLTVL.

The chain combines TRBV7-2 with TRBJ1-1; D is perhaps TRBD1 (5 bases). This CDR3 is built from 11 residues. Trimming shortened V by 3 bases and J by 7 bases, and 6 bases separated the two germline ends. Germline V CDR1 and CDR2: SGHTA, FQGNSA. The CDR3 sequence: CASSLTVEAFF. The CDR3 coding sequence is TGTGCCAGCAGCTTGACAGTTGAAGCTTTCTTT.